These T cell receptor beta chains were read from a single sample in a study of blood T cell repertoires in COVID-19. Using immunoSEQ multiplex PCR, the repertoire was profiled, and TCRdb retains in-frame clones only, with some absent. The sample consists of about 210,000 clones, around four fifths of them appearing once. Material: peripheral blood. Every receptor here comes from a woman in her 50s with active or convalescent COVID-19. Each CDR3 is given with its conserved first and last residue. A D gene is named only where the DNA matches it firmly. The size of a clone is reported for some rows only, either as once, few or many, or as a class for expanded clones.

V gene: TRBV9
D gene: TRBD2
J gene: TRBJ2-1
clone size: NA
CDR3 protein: CASSPIAGGQRGEQFF
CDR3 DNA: TGTGCCAGCAGCCCAATAGCGGGAGGGCAACGGGGTGAGCAGTTCTTC

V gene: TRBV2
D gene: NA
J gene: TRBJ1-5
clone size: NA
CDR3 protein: CASSVPGFDQHF
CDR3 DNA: TGTGCCAGCAGTGTTCCGGGTTTTGACCAGCATTTT

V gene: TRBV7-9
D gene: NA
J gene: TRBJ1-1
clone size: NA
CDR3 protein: CASSRWVRVGSTEAFF
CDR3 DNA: TGTGCCAGCAGCCGTTGGGTTAGGGTGGGGAGCACTGAAGCTTTCTTT

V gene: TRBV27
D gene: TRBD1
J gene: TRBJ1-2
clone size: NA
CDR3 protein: CASSFSRQGLLVYGYTF
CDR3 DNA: TGTGCCAGCAGTTTCTCAAGACAGGGCCTTCTTGTCTATGGCTACACCTTC

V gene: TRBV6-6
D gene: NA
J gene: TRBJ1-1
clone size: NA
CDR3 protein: CASSPQGGFNTEAFF
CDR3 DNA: TGTGCCAGCAGTCCCCAGGGAGGCTTCAACACTGAAGCTTTCTTT

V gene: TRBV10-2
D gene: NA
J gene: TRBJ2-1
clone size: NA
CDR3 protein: CASGEWGLGNEQFF
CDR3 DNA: TGCGCCAGCGGGGAGTGGGGACTGGGCAATGAGCAGTTCTTC

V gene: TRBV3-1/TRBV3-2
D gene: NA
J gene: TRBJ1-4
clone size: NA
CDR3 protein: CASSPQNNEKLFF
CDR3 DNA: TGTGCCAGCAGCCCACAGAATAATGAAAAACTGTTTTTT

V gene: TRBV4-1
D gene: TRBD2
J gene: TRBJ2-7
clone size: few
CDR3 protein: CASSQIEAGATTYEQYF
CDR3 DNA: TGCGCCAGCAGCCAAATTGAAGCGGGAGCCACAACCTACGAGCAGTACTTC

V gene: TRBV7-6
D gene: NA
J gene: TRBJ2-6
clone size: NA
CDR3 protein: CASSLDSSGANVLTF
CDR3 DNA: TGTGCCAGCAGCTTAGATAGTTCCGGGGCCAACGTCCTGACTTTC

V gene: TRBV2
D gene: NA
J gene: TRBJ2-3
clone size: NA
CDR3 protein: CASSVVLPSTDTQYF
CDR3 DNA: TGTGCCAGCAGTGTAGTTCTCCCTAGCACAGATACGCAGTATTTT

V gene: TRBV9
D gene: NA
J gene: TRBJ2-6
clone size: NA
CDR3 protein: CASSAEQSSGANVLTF
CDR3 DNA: TGTGCCAGCAGCGCCGAACAGAGCTCTGGGGCCAACGTCCTGACTTTC

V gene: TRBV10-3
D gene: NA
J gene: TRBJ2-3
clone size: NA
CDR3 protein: CAISDSPDTQYF
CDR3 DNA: TGTGCCATCAGTGATAGCCCAGATACGCAGTATTTT

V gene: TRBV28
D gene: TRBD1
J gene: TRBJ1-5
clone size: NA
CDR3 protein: CASSFATGGYSNQPQHF
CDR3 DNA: TGTGCCAGCAGTTTTGCGACAGGGGGATATAGCAATCAGCCCCAGCATTTT

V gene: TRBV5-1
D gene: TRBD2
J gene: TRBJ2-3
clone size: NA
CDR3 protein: CASSSMKLAGGSDTQYF
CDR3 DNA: TGCGCCAGCAGCTCGATGAAACTAGCGGGAGGCTCCGATACGCAGTATTTT

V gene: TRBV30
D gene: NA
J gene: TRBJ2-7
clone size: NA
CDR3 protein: CAWNYPRSYEQYF
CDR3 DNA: TGTGCCTGGAACTATCCTCGTTCCTACGAGCAGTACTTC

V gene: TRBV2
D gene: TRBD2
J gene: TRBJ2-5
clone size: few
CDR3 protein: CASSEKAGGEKTQYF
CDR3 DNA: TGTGCCAGCAGTGAAAAAGCGGGAGGGGAGAAGACCCAGTACTTC

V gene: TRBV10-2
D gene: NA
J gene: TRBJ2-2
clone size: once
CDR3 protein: CASSARTVAKAGELFF
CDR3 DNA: TGCGCCAGCAGTGCCCGGACAGTCGCTAAGGCCGGGGAGCTGTTTTTT

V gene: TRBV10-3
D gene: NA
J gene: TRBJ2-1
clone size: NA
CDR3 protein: CAISESQDRNEQFF
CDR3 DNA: TGTGCCATCAGTGAGTCACAGGATAGGAATGAGCAGTTCTTC

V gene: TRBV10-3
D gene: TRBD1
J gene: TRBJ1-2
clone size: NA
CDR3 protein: CAISEVQGSNYGYTF
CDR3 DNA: TGTGCCATCAGTGAAGTACAGGGGTCTAACTATGGCTACACCTTC

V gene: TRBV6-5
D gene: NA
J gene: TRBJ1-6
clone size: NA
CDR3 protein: CASSSGISNSPLHF
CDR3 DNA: TGTGCCAGCAGTTCAGGCATAAGTAATTCACCCCTCCACTTT

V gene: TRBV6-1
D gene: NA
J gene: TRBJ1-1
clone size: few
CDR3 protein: CASSEAGGPEAFF
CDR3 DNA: TGTGCCAGCAGTGAGGCGGGGGGCCCTGAAGCTTTCTTT

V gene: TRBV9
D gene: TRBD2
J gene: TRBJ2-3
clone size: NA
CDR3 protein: CASSVSGGPPDTQYF
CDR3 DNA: TGTGCCAGCAGCGTATCGGGAGGGCCCCCTGATACGCAGTATTTT

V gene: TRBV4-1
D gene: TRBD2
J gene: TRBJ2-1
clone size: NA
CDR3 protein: CASSQDGLAGGDEQFF
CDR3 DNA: TGCGCCAGCAGCCAAGACGGCCTAGCGGGAGGCGATGAGCAGTTCTTC